This TCR beta chain was recovered during a study of cytomegalovirus exposure and HLA in healthy donors. After removal of 1 base from V and 1 base from J, the junction contained 5 bases not matched to a gene. The CDR3 covers 16 residues. The germline V gene encodes CDR1 SGHTA and CDR2 FQGNSA. This clone was picked up one time. Use of 60 Vbeta and 13 Jbeta primers characterized the PCR. Libraries were prepared by immunoSEQ multiplex PCR; TCRdb keeps only in-frame clonotypes and omits some of them. The table records around 100,000 clones, roughly 70% of them present only once. The TCR originated in a man aged 50 to 59 in good health and CMV-seronegative. The material sequenced was PBMCs. The chain carries TRBV7-2 and TRBJ2-3; TRBD2 matches 7 bases. CDR3 in amino acids: CASSLDPREGTDTQYF. The CDR3 DNA reads TGTGCCAGCAGCTTAGATCCCCGGGAGGGCACAGATACGCAGTATTTT.